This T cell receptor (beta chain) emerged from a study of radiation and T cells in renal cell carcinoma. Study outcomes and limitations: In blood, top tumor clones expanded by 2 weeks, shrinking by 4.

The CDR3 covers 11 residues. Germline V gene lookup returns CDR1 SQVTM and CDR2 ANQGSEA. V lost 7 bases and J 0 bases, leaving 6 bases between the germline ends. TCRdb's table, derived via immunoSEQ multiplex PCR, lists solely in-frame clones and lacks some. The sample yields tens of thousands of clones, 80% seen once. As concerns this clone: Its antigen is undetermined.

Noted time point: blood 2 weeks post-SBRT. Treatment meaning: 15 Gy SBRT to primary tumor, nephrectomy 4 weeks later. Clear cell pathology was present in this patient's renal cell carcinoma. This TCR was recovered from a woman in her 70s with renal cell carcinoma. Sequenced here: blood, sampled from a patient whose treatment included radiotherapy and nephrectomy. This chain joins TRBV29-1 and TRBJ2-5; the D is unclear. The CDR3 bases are TGCAGCGCCGAGTACCAAGAGACCCAGTACTTC. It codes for CSAEYQETQYF.